A few counts support the clone carrying this T cell receptor (beta chain). The antigen remains undetermined. The record originates from a study of CD8 T cells in ankylosing spondylitis. Study-level points and caveats: Previously reported in reactive arthritis synovial fluid and blood were some of the motif variants.

One entry per CDR3 protein results from TCRdb running MiXCR on the 5' RACE reads. The sample consists of 190,000 or so distinct CDR3 sequences, about 13% of them appearing once. The sequencing sample was made of blood, either unsorted or a sorted T cell fraction (not recorded which). The TCR comes from a male donor with ankylosing spondylitis or in good health (not recorded which).

The CDR3 reads CASTDPGQGDYEQYF. In DNA, the CDR3 is TGCGCCAGCACGGACCCGGGACAGGGCGACTACGAGCAGTACTTC. V is TRBV4-1 and J is TRBJ2-7, with 9 nucleotides matching TRBD1. Germline values: CDR1 MGHRA, CDR2 YSYEKL. This CDR3 spans 15 amino acids. V lost 7 bases and J lost 3; bases outside the gene matches: 10.